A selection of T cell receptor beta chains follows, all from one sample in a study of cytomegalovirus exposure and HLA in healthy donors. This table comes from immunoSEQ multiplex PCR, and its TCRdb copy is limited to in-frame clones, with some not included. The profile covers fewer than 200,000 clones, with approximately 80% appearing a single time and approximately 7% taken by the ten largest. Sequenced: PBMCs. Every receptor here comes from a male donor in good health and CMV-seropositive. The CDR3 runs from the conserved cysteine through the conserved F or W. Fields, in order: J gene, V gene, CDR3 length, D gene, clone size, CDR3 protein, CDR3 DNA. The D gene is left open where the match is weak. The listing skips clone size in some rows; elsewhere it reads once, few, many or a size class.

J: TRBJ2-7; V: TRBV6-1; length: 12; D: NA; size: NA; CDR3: CASSDPGYEQYF; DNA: TGTGCCAGCAGTGACCCAGGATACGAGCAGTACTTC
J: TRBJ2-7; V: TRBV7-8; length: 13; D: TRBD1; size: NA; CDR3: CASSRDRNYEQYF; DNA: TGTGCCAGCAGTCGGGACAGAAACTACGAGCAGTACTTC
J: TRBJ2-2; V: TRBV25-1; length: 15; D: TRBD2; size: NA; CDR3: CASRETSGVAGELFF; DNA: TGTGCCAGCAGGGAAACTAGCGGGGTAGCCGGGGAGCTGTTTTTT
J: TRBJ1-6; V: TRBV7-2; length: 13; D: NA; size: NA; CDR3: CASSLSYNSPLHF; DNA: TGTGCCAGCAGCCTCTCCTATAATTCACCCCTCCACTTT
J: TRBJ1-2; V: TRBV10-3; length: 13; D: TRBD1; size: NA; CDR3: CAIRGQRAYGYTF; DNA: TGTGCCATCAGGGGACAGAGAGCCTATGGCTACACCTTC
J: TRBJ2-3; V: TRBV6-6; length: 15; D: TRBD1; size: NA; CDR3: CASRTGGAGTDTQYF; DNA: TGTGCCAGCAGGACAGGGGGCGCAGGGACAGATACGCAGTATTTT
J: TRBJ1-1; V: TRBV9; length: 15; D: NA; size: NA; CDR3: CASSVVGGMNTEAFF; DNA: TGTGCCAGCAGCGTAGTGGGAGGGATGAACACTGAAGCTTTCTTT
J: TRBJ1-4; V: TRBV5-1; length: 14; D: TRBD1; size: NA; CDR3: CASSSRDSNEKLFF; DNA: TGCGCCAGCAGCTCCCGGGACAGTAATGAAAAACTGTTTTTT
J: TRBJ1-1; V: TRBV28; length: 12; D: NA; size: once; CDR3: CASSFQAPEAFF; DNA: TGTGCCAGCAGTTTCCAGGCCCCCGAAGCTTTCTTT
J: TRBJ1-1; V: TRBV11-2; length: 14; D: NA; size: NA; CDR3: CASRPARGNTEAFF; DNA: TGTGCCAGCAGACCCGCCAGGGGGAACACTGAAGCTTTCTTT
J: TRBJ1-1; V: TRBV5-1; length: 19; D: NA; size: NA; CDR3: CASSLALSQGRGMSTEAFF; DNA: TGCGCCAGCAGCTTGGCCCTGTCACAGGGACGAGGGATGAGCACTGAAGCTTTCTTT
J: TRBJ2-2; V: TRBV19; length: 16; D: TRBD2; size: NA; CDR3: CASSIVASGNTGELFF; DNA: TGTGCCAGTAGTATAGTGGCTAGCGGGAACACCGGGGAGCTGTTTTTT
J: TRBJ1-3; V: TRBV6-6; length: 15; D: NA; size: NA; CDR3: CASSYGNTAGNTIYF; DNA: TGTGCCAGCAGTTACGGTAATACGGCTGGAAACACCATATATTTT
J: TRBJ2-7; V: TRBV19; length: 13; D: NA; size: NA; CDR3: CASSTETGSEQYF; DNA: TGTGCCAGTAGTACGGAGACAGGTTCCGAGCAGTACTTC
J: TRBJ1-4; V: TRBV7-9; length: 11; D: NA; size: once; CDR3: CSSSREEKLFF; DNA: TGTTCCAGCAGCCGGGAGGAAAAACTGTTTTTT
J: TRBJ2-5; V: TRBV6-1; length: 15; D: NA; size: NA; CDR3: CASSEAWGRGETQYF; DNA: TGTGCCAGCAGTGAAGCGTGGGGAAGGGGGGAGACCCAGTACTTC
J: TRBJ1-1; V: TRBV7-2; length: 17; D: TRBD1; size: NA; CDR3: CASRPRTGGARGTEAFF; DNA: TGTGCCAGCAGACCCAGGACAGGTGGAGCGAGGGGGACTGAAGCTTTCTTT
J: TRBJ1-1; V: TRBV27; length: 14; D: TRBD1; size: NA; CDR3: CASSLRRGRTEAFF; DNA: TGTGCCAGCAGTTTAAGAAGGGGGCGGACTGAAGCTTTCTTT
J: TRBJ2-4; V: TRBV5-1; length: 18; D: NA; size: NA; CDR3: CASSFEYVGDRAKNIQYF; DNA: TGCGCCAGCAGCTTCGAGTACGTAGGGGATAGGGCCAAAAACATTCAGTACTTC
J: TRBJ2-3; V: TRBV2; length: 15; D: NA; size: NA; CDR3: CASRSDGVNTDTQYF; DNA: TGTGCCAGCAGGTCGGACGGGGTTAACACAGATACGCAGTATTTT
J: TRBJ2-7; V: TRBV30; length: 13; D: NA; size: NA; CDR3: CAWSVGQGHEQYF; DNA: TGTGCCTGGAGTGTGGGTCAGGGGCACGAGCAGTACTTC
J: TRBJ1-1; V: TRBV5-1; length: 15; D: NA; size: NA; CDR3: CASSLAYPGDTEAFF; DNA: TGCGCCAGCAGCTTGGCATACCCCGGGGACACTGAAGCTTTCTTT
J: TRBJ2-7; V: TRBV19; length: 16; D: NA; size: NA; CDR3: CASSIRGGLLPPEQYF; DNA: TGTGCCAGTAGTATTAGGGGGGGGCTCTTACCTCCCGAGCAGTACTTC
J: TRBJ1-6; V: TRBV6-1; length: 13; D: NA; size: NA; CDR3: CASSLDSNSPLHF; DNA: TGTGCCAGCAGTCTAGACAGTAATTCACCCCTCCACTTT
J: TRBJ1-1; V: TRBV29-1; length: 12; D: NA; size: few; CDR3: CSVAQGALGGFF; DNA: NA
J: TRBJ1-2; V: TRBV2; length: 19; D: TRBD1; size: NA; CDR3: CASSERQDRDTPQLYGYTF; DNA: TGTGCCAGCAGCGAACGACAGGACAGGGACACCCCCCAGTTATATGGCTACACCTTC
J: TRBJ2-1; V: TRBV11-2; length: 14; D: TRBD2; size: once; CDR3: CASSLAGGRVEQFF; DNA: TGTGCCAGCAGCCTAGCGGGGGGGCGGGTGGAGCAGTTCTTC
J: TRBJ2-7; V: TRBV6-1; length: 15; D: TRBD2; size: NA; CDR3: CASSLQSGGNYEQYF; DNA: TGTGCCAGCAGCCTCCAGAGCGGGGGGAACTACGAGCAGTACTTC